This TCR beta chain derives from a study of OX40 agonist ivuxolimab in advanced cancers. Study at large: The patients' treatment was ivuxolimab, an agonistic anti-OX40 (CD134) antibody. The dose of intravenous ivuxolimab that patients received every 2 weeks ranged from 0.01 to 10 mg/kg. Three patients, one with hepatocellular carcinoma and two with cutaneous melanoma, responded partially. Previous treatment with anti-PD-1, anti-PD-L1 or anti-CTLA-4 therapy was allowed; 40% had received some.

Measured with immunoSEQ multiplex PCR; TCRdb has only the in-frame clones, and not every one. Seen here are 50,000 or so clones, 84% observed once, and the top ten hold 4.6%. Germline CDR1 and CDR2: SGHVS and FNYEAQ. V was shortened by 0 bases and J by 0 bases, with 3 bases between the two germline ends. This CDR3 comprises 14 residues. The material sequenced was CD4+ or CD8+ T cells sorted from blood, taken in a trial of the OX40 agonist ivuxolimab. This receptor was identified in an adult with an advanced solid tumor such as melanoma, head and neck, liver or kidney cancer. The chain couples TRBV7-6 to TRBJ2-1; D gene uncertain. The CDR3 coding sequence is TGTGCCAGCAGCTTAGCGTTCTCCTACAATGAGCAGTTCTTC. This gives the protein CASSLAFSYNEQFF. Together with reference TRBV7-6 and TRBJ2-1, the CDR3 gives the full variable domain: GAGVSQSPRYKVTKRGQDVALRCDPISGHVSLYWYRQALGQGPEFLTYFNYEAQQDKSGLPNDRFSAERPEGSISTLTIQRTEQRDSAMYRCASSLAFSYNEQFFGPGTRLTVL.